The rows below give T cell receptor beta chains drawn from one sample of a study of early T cells in non-severe SARS-CoV-2 infection. TCRdb fed the 5' RACE reads into MiXCR, producing one record per CDR3 protein. Among 40,000 to 45,000 distinct CDR3 sequences listed, roughly 6.6% were seen once. Specimen: whole blood, collected at baseline. These receptors all stem from an adult who was a healthcare worker with PCR-confirmed SARS-CoV-2 infection or an uninfected control (not recorded which). The CDR3 runs from the conserved cysteine through the conserved F or W. D genes are given only for firm matches. A row's size may be missing; if present it is once, few, many or a size class.

clone_size: .
v_call: TRBV29-1
d_call: TRBD1
j_call: TRBJ2-1
cdr3_nt: TGCAGCGTTGAGGGACAGGGAGGTTCGGGGCAGTTCTTC
cdr3_aa: CSVEGQGGSGQFF

clone_size: .
v_call: TRBV18
d_call: .
j_call: TRBJ1-5
cdr3_nt: TGTGCCAGCTCACCTTTGGACGGGATCCCCCAGCATTTT
cdr3_aa: CASSPLDGIPQHF

clone_size: many
v_call: TRBV24-1
d_call: .
j_call: TRBJ2-2
cdr3_nt: TGTGCCACCAGTGATTTGAGGGGACCCACCGGGGAGCTGTTTTTT
cdr3_aa: CATSDLRGPTGELFF

clone_size: many
v_call: TRBV7-2
d_call: .
j_call: TRBJ2-1
cdr3_nt: TGTGCCAGCAGCTTCCAGGGGCAGGGGGACTTAGGGAGAGAGCAGTTCTTC
cdr3_aa: CASSFQGQGDLGREQFF

clone_size: many
v_call: TRBV9
d_call: .
j_call: TRBJ2-1
cdr3_nt: TGTGCCAGCAGCGTAAAGGGCTACGGGTTC
cdr3_aa: CASSVKGYGF

clone_size: few
v_call: TRBV28
d_call: .
j_call: TRBJ2-7
cdr3_nt: TGTGCCAGCCGGGACACCCGGTACGAGCAGTACTTC
cdr3_aa: CASRDTRYEQYF

clone_size: few
v_call: TRBV15
d_call: .
j_call: TRBJ2-3
cdr3_nt: TGTGCCACCAGCGCCCTCTTGGCCAGCGCCGAGGGCGATACGCAGTATTTT
cdr3_aa: CATSALLASAEGDTQYF

clone_size: few
v_call: TRBV30
d_call: .
j_call: TRBJ1-2
cdr3_nt: TGTGCCTGGAGTGTAGACAATAGGCTCACCTCCGGCTACACCTTC
cdr3_aa: CAWSVDNRLTSGYTF

clone_size: many
v_call: TRBV28
d_call: .
j_call: TRBJ1-4
cdr3_nt: TGTGCCAGCAGTTTTAGGGGGGCGGCCAAGGAAAAACTGTTTTTT
cdr3_aa: CASSFRGAAKEKLFF

clone_size: many
v_call: TRBV6-2/TRBV6-3
d_call: TRBD2
j_call: TRBJ2-6
cdr3_nt: TGTGCCAGCAGCCCTCCGACGGGGGGGCCCTCTGGGGCCAACGTCCTGACTTTC
cdr3_aa: CASSPPTGGPSGANVLTF